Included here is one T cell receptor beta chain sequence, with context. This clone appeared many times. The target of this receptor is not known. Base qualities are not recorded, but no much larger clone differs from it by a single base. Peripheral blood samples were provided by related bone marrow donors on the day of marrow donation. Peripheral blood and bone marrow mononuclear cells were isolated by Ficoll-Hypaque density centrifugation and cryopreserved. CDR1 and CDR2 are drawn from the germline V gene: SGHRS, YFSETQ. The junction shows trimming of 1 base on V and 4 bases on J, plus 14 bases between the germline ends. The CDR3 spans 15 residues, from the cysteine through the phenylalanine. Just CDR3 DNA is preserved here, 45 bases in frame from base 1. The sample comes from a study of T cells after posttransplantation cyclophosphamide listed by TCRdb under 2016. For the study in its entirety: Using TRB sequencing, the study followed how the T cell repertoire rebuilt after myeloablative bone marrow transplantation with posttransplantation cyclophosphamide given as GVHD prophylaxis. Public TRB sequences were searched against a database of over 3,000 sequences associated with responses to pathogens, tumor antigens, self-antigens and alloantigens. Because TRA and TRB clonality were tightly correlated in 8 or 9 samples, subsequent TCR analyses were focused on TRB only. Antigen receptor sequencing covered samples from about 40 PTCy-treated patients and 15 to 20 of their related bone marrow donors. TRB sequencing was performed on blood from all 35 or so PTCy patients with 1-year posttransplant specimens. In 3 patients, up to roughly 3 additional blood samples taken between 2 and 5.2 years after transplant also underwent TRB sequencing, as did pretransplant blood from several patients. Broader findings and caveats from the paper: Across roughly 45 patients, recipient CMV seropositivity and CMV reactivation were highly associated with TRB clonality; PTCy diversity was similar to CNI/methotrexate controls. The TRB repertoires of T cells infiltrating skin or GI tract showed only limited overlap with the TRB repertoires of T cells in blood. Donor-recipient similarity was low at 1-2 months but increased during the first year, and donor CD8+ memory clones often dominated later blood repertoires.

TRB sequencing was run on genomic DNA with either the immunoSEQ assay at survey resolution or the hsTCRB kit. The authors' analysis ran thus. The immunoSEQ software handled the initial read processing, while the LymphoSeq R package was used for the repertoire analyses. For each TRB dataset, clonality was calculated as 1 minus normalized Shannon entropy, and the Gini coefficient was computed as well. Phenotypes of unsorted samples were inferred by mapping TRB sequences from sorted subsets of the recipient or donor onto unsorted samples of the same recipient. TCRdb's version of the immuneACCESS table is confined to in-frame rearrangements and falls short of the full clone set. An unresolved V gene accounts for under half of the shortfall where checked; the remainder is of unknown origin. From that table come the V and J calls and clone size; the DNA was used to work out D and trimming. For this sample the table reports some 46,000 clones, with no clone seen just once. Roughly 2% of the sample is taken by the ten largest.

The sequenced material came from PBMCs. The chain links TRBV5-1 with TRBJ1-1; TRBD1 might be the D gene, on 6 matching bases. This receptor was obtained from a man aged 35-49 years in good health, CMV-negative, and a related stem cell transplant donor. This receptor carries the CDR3 CASSLSRGGGTEAFF. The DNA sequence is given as TGCGCCAGCAGCTTGTCCAGGGGTGGTGGCACTGAAGCTTTCTTT.